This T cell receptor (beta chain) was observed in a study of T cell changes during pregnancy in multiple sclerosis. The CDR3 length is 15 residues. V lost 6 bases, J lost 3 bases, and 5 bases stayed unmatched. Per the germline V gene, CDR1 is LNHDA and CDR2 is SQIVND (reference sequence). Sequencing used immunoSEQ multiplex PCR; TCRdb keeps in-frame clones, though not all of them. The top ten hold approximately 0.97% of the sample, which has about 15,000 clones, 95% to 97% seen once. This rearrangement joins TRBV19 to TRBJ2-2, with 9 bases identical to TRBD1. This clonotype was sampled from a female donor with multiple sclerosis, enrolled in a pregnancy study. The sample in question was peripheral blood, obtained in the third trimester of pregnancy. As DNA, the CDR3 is TGTGCCAGTAGACCGGGACAGGGATACACCGGGGAGCTGTTTTTT. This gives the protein CASRPGQGYTGELFF.